Shown below are 8 T cell receptor beta chains from a single sample sequenced in a study of blood T cell repertoires in COVID-19. Produced via immunoSEQ multiplex PCR; TCRdb's table is partial and in-frame only. The top ten hold about 1.7% of the sample, which has fewer than 350,000 clones, 85% to 90% seen once. Sequences were obtained from PBMCs or T cells enriched from blood (not recorded which). The source of these receptors is a woman between 18 and 30 years old with acute COVID-19.

The rearrangement joins TRBV10-1 to TRBJ1-4; 9 bases match TRBD1. With V trimmed by 7 bases and J by 3 bases, 15 bases remained unmatched. The germline V gene has CDR1 WNHNN and CDR2 SYGVQD (reference sequence). CDR3 length equals 18 residues. CDR3 region: CASTPKTGGLKSNEKLFF. DNA for the CDR3: TGCGCCAGCACCCCCAAGACAGGGGGATTAAAGTCTAATGAAAAACTGTTTTTT.

This chain links TRBV10-3 with TRBJ2-3; unclear D gene. The germline V and J ends were trimmed by 0 bases and 5 bases, with 3 bases remaining between them. Germline V lookup: CDR1 ENHRY, CDR2 SYGVKD. CDR3 length equals 12 residues. The CDR3 region has the DNA TGTGCCATCAGTGAGTCGCGAGATACGCAGTATTTT. Translated: CAISESRDTQYF.

The chain uses TRBV11-2 and TRBJ2-3, with TRBD1 as a possible D gene (5 bases). The CDR3 loop spans 13 amino acids. Germline V gene sequence: CDR1 SGHAT, CDR2 FQNNGV. Trimming shortened V by 1 base and J by 6 bases, and 8 bases separated the two germline ends. The CDR3 nucleotides are TGTGCCAGCAGCTTAGGCAGGGTCGATACGCAGTATTTT. Amino acid sequence: CASSLGRVDTQYF.

The genes are TRBV7-8 and TRBJ1-4; tentatively, D is TRBD1 (5 bases). Germline assignment: CDR1 SGHVS and CDR2 FQNEAQ. Deletions cut 0 bases from V and 8 bases from J, with 16 bases between. This CDR3 has 16 amino acids. The CDR3 DNA reads as TGTGCCAGCAGCTTAGCGCATAACCGGCGGGACGAAAAACTGTTTTTT. As protein: CASSLAHNRRDEKLFF.

This clone was counted once. This chain uses TRBV4-2 with TRBJ2-6; a weak D match, TRBD1 (6 bases). Germline CDR1 LGHNA, CDR2 YNFKEQ. V lost 1 base to trimming and J lost 2 bases, with 9 bases between them. This CDR3 spans 16 amino acids. The CDR3 DNA is TGTGCCAGCAGCCAAGTGACAGGTCCTGGGGCCAACGTCCTGACTTTC. Protein sequence: CASSQVTGPGANVLTF.

This rearrangement joins TRBV12-3 or TRBV12-4 to TRBJ2-1; a possible D gene is TRBD2 (6 bases). V shed 2 bases and J shed 6 bases, with 8 bases lying between them. The CDR3 spans 13 residues. The CDR3 here is CASSLYSGNEQFF. Here the CDR3 DNA reads TGTGCCAGCAGTTTATATAGCGGCAATGAGCAGTTCTTC.

This chain connects TRBV6-5 to TRBJ2-1; a possible D gene is TRBD2 (5 bases). From germline, CDR1 is MNHEY and CDR2 SVGAGI. With 6 bases removed from V and 7 bases from J, the gap between germline ends came to 13 bases. CDR3 length: 13 residues. CDR3 amino acids: CASRGPLENEQFF. Here the CDR3 DNA reads TGTGCCAGCAGAGGCCCACTAGAGAATGAGCAGTTCTTC.

This chain uses TRBV11-3 with TRBJ2-1; 7 bases align to TRBD2. Germline V CDR1 and CDR2: SGHNT, YENEEA. V shed 5 bases and J 7 bases; nucleotides not matched to a gene: 5. This CDR3 is 13 amino acids long. The CDR3 reads CASSPPGGNEQFF. CDR3 nucleotide sequence: TGTGCCAGCAGCCCCCCGGGGGGAAATGAGCAGTTCTTC.